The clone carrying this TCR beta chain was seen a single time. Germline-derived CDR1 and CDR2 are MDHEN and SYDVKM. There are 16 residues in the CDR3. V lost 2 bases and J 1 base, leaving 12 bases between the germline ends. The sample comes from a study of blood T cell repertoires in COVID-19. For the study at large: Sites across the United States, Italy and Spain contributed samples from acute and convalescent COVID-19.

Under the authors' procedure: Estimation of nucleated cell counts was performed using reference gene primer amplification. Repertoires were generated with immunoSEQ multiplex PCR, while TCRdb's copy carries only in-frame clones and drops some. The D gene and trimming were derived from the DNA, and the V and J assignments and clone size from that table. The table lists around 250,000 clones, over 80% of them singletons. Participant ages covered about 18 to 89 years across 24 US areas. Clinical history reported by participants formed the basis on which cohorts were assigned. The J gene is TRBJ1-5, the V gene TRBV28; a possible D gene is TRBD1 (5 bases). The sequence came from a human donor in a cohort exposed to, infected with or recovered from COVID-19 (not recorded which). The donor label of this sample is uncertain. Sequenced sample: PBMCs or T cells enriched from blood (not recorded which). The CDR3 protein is CASSLADTISNQPQHF. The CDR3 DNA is TGTGCCAGCAGTTTAGCGGACACGATCAGCAATCAGCCCCAGCATTTT.